This TCR beta chain emerged from a study of blood T cells in healthy people across ages. For the study at large: Capturing about one barcoded beta molecule per two T cells was achieved by template switching.

This clonotype has only a few counts. Its target is unknown. Per sample, no less than 5.5 micrograms of total RNA were extracted. Germline V lookup: CDR1 SEHNR, CDR2 FQNEAQ (reference sequence). Deletions cut 5 bases from V and 4 bases from J, with 13 bases between. The CDR3 has 14 amino acids. Study results and caveats: Whereas aged donors had fewer naive CD4+ cells, long-lived donors had more of them and higher diversity.

For the second PCR, which ran for roughly 6 to 12 cycles, a sample-barcoded 5' primer and a J-beta primer mix were used. One entry per CDR3 protein, called by TCRdb with MiXCR from the 5' RACE reads. In the table there are nearly 1 million distinct CDR3 sequences, roughly 51% of which are singletons. This clonotype originated in a woman aged 55-69 years in good health. This chain joins TRBV7-9 and TRBJ2-3; D tentatively fits TRBD1 or TRBD2 (5 bases each). The sample taken for sequencing was blood. The CDR3 here is CASSTTRGSDTQYF. The CDR3 nucleotides are TGTGCCAGCAGCACCACTAGGGGCTCAGATACGCAGTATTTT.